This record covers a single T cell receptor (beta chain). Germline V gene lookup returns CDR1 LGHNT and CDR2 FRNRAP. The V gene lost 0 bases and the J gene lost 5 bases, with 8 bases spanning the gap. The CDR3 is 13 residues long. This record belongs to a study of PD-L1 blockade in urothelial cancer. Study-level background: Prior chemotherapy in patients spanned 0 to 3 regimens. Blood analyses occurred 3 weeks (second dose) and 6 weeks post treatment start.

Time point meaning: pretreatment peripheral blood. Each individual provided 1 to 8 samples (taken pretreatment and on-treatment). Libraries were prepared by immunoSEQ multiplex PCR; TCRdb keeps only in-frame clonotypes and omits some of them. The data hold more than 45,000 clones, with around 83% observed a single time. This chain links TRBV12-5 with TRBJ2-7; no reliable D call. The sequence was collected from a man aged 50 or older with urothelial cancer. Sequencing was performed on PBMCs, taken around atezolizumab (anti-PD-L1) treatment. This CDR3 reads CASGLVERDEQYF. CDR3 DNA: TGTGCTAGTGGTTTGGTAGAGAGAGACGAGCAGTACTTC. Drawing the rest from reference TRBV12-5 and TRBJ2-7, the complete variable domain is DARVTQTPRHKVTEMGQEVTMRCQPILGHNTVFWYRQTMMQGLELLAYFRNRAPLDDSGMPKDRFSAEMPDATLATLKIQPSEPRDSAVYFCASGLVERDEQYFGPGTRLTVT.